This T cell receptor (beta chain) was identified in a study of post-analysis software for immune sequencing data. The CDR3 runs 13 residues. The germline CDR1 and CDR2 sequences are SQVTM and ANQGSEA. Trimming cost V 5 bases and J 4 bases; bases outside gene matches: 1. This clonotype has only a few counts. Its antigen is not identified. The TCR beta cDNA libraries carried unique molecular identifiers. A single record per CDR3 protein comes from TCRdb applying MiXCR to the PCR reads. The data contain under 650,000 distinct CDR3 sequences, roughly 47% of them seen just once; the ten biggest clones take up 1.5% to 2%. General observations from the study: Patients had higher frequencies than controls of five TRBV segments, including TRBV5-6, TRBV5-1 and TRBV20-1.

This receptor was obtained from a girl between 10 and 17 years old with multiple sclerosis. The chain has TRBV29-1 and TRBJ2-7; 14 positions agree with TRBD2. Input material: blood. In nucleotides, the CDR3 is TGCAGCGTTAGGACTAGCGGGGGGTACGAGCAGTACTTC. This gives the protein CSVRTSGGYEQYF.